This entry describes one T cell receptor beta chain. Its matching antigen is unknown. The donor cohort consisted entirely of Caucasian adults residing in Nashville, Tennessee. Per the original methods: ImmunoSEQ sequences covered only the junction and lacked quality scores; filtering therefore differed. The data were produced by immunoSEQ multiplex PCR, yet TCRdb's version contains in-frame clones alone and is incomplete. V and J calls and clone size are those listed in that table; D and trimming were worked out from the DNA. The table lists under 600,000 clones, about 97% of them singletons. The data were taken from a study of shared clonotypes between healthy human individuals. This CDR3 has 12 amino acids. V lost 3 bases, J lost 12 bases, and 8 bases stayed unmatched. Germline V CDR1 and CDR2: ENHRY, SYGVKD. Study-wide results and limits: Larger estimated richness was generally recorded for naive subsets relative to memory subsets. Sampling was confined to blood; repertoires within tissues likely differ.

The gene calls are TRBV10-3 and TRBJ2-7, with 7 positions matching TRBD1. The TCR sequence derives from a woman aged 25 to 45 in good health. The sample consisted of naive CD4+ T cells sorted from blood. Specified subset: CD45RA+ positively selected. The DNA for the CDR3 is TGTGCCATCAGTGATCCGGGACAGCCGATGTACTTC. Residues: CAISDPGQPMYF.